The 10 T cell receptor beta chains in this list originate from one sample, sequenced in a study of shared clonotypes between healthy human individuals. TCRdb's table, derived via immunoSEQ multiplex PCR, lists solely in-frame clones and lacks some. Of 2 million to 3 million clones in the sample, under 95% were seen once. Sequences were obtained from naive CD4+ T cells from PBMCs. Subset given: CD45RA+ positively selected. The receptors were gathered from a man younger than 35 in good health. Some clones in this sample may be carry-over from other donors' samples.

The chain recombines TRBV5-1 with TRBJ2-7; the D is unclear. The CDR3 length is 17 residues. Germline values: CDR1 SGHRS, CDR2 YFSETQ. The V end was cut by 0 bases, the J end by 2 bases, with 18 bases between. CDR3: CASSLAQDPLTTYEQYF. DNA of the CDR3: TGCGCCAGCAGCTTGGCCCAGGACCCACTCACGACCTACGAGCAGTACTTC.

CDR3 bases: TGTGCCAGCAGCTTATTTGGCCTAGCGGGAGACGAGCAGTACTTC. This translates into CASSLFGLAGDEQYF. The chain employs TRBV7-9 and TRBJ2-7; 10 bases are a match to TRBD2. Per the germline V gene, CDR1 is SEHNR and CDR2 is FQNEAQ (reference sequence). The CDR3 length is 15 residues. The V gene end was trimmed by 2 bases and the J gene end by 5 bases; junction bases not matched to a gene: 6.

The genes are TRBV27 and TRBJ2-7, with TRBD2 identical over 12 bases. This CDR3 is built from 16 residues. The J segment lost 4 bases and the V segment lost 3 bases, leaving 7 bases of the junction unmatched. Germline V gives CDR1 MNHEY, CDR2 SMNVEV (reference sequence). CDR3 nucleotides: TGTGCCAGCAGTTTGCTAGCGGGAGGGCCTAAGTACGAGCAGTACTTC. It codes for CASSLLAGGPKYEQYF.

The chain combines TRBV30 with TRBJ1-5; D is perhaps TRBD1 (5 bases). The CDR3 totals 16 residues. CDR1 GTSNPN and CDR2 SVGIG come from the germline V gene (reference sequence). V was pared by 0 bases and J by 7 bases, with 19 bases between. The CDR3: CAWSVMGRGLSQPQHF. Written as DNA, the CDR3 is TGTGCCTGGAGTGTAATGGGACGGGGATTGTCGCAGCCCCAGCATTTT.

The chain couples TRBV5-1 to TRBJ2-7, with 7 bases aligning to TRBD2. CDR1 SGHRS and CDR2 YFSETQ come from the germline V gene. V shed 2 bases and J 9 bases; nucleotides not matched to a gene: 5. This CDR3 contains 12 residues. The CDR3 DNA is TGCGCCAGCAGCTTTCCCCCGGGGGGGCAGTACTTC. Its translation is CASSFPPGGQYF.

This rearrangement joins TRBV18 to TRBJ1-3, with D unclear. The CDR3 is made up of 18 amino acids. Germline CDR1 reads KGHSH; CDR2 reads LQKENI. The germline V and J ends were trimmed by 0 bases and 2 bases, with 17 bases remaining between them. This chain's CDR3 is CASSPPGSYDETGNTIYF. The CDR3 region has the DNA TGTGCCAGCTCACCACCGGGGTCCTACGATGAAACTGGAAACACCATATATTTT.

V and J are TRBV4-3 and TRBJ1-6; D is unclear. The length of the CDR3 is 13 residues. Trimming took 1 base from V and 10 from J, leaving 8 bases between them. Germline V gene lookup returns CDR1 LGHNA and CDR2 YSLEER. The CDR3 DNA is TGCGCCAGCAGCCAAGGTGGAGGGTCACCCCTCCACTTT. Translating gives CASSQGGGSPLHF.

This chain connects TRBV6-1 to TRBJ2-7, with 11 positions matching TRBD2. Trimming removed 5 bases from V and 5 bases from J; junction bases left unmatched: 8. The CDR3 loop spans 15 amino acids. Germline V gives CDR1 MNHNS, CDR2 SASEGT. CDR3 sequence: CASSKGLAVYDEQYF. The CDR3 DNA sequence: TGTGCCAGCAGTAAGGGACTAGCGGTTTATGACGAGCAGTACTTC.

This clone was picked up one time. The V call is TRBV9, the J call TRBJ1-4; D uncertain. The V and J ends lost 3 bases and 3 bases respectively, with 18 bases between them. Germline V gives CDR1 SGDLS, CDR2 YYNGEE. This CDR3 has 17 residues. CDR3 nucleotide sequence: TGTGCCAGCAGCGCGGGTGGGGTAGGTTCGGCTAATGAAAAACTGTTTTTT. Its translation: CASSAGGVGSANEKLFF.

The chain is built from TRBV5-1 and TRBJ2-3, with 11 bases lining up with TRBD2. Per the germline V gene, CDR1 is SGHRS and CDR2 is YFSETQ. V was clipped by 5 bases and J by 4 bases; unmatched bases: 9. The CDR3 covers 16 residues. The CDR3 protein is CASRDTGTSGPDTQYF. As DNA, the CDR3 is TGCGCCAGCAGGGACACCGGGACTAGCGGCCCAGATACGCAGTATTTT.